These 17 T cell receptor beta chains share one sample of origin, sequenced in a study of Graves' ophthalmopathy and Graves' hyperthyroidism. Amplification targeted the TCR beta CDR3 regions, with RNA transcripts as the source material. HTBI primers were used in a first-round RT-PCR, which preceded a second-round multiplex PCR. TCRdb re-called the multiplex PCR reads through MiXCR, storing one row per CDR3 protein. The sample consists of around 520,000 distinct CDR3 sequences, roughly 40% of them appearing once. The sequencing input was peripheral blood or thyroid tissue (not recorded which). All receptors derive from an adult man with Graves' hyperthyroidism.

In this sample, this clonotype turned up many times. The chain is built from TRBV7-2 and TRBJ1-1, with D hard to call. V lost 3 bases, J lost 11 bases, and 13 bases lay in between. Germline V gene sequence: CDR1 SGHTA, CDR2 FQGNSA. The CDR3 totals 12 residues. The CDR3 spells CASSFERVYAFF. CDR3 in DNA: TGTGCCAGCAGCTTCGAGAGGGTTTATGCTTTCTTT.

V gene TRBV19 combines with J gene TRBJ2-3, with 11 nucleotides matching TRBD2. The J segment lost 11 bases and the V segment lost 6 bases, leaving 10 bases of the junction unmatched. Germline CDR1 is LNHDA and CDR2 is SQIVND (reference sequence). The CDR3 sequence is 14 residues long. The CDR3: CASRSGTSGNEQYF. The CDR3 DNA reads TGTGCCAGTAGATCCGGGACTAGCGGCAATGAGCAGTATTTT.

DNA of the CDR3: TGCAGTGCTAGAGATGAGGACAGGGGGCACACTGAAGCTTTCTTT. This sequence encodes CSARDEDRGHTEAFF. The chain carries TRBV20-1 and TRBJ1-1; 11 nucleotides align to TRBD1. V was clipped by 0 bases and J by 3 bases; unmatched bases: 3. The CDR3 totals 15 residues. The germline V gene has CDR1 DFQATT and CDR2 SNEGSKA (reference sequence).

This clonotype was counted a few times. J is TRBJ1-4 and V is TRBV24-1, with unresolved D. V lost 4 bases and J 0 bases, leaving 5 bases between the germline ends. The CDR3 consists of 14 residues. Germline values: CDR1 KGHDR, CDR2 SFDVKD. CDR3 residues: CATSEDPTNEKLFF. The CDR3 bases are TGTGCCACCAGTGAGGATCCAACTAATGAAAAACTGTTTTTT.

This clonotype occurred many times. The V call is TRBV13, the J call TRBJ2-5, with a weak D call TRBD1 (6 bases). With 4 bases removed from V and 5 bases from J, the gap between germline ends came to 14 bases. CDR1 PRHDT and CDR2 FYEKMQ come from the germline V gene (reference sequence). The CDR3 spans 14 residues. The CDR3 DNA reads as TGTGCCAGCAGCTCACAAACAGGGCCGGAGACCCAGTACTTC. Its protein product is CASSSQTGPETQYF.

The chain joins TRBV2 to TRBJ1-2, with no clear D. The CDR3 has 14 residues. Germline V gives CDR1 SNHLY, CDR2 FYNNEI. Between the trimmed V and J ends, which lost 6 bases and 8 bases, there was a span of 19 bases. The CDR3 DNA sequence: TGTGCCAGCAGGGATACCGTGCAGGATCGGGGCTACACCTTC. It is translated as CASRDTVQDRGYTF.

The rearrangement joins TRBV29-1 to TRBJ2-5, with D perhaps assigned TRBD1 or TRBD2 (5 bases each). The CDR3 is 13 residues long. Germline V gives CDR1 SQVTM, CDR2 ANQGSEA. V dropped 0 bases and J dropped 5 bases, with 10 bases sitting between them. The CDR3 sequence is CSVEERGEETQYF. In nucleotides, the CDR3 is TGCAGCGTTGAAGAGAGGGGCGAGGAGACCCAGTACTTC.

The gene calls are TRBV9 and TRBJ2-7, with 8 bases lining up with TRBD1. The length of the CDR3 is 16 residues. Trimming cost V 4 bases and J 2 bases; bases outside gene matches: 11. Per germline, CDR1 SGDLS and CDR2 YYNGEE. The CDR3 spells CASSRGGQGITYEQYF. CDR3 sequence (DNA): TGTGCCAGCAGCCGAGGAGGACAGGGAATCACCTACGAGCAGTACTTC.

The chain combines TRBV5-1 with TRBJ1-1; possible D gene TRBD1, 5 bases. Germline V lookup: CDR1 SGHRS, CDR2 YFSETQ. The length of the CDR3 is 16 residues. V lost 1 base to trimming and J lost 12 bases, with 25 bases between them. The CDR3 is CASSLLGSGANVLTFF. DNA for the CDR3: TGCGCCAGCAGCTTGCTGGGCTCTGGGGCCAACGTCCTGACTTTCTTT.

Ten or more counts support this clonotype. This rearrangement joins TRBV6-5 to TRBJ2-7, with D perhaps matching TRBD1 (6 bases). V lost 7 bases and J 2 bases, leaving 15 bases between the germline ends. The germline V gene has CDR1 MNHEY and CDR2 SVGAGI. The CDR3 consists of 14 residues. This chain's CDR3 is CASIPGTPPYEQYF. CDR3 coding DNA: TGTGCCAGCATCCCCGGGACACCTCCCTACGAGCAGTACTTC.

The V and J genes are TRBV7-6 and TRBJ1-2; D not resolved. The V end lost 5 bases, the J end lost 3 bases, and 28 bases lay between the germline ends. The CDR3 contains 19 residues. CDR1 is SGHVS, CDR2 FNYEAQ, per germline. CDR3 in DNA: TGTGCCAGCAGCCAAAACCGGGCCAAGGTTTCTGTAGAGGACTATGGCTACACCTTC. Protein product: CASSQNRAKVSVEDYGYTF. Full variable domain (missing parts from reference TRBV7-6 and TRBJ1-2): GAGVSQSPRYKVTKRGQDVALRCDPISGHVSLYWYRQALGQGPEFLTYFNYEAQQDKSGLPNDRFSAERPEGSISTLTIQRTEQRDSAMYRCASSQNRAKVSVEDYGYTFGSGTRLTVV.

The chain carries TRBV7-3 and TRBJ2-7; 8 nucleotides align to TRBD1. The J call may be incorrect, as the DNA end agrees better with TRBJ2-1. Per the germline V gene, CDR1 is SGHTA and CDR2 is FQGTGA. The CDR3 runs to 14 residues. The CDR3 DNA follows: TGTGCCAGCAGCCACGGACAGGGAAGCAATGAGCAGTTCTTC. This codes for CASSHGQGSNEQFF.

The V call is TRBV5-8, the J call TRBJ2-2, with 11 bases that match TRBD2. This CDR3 has 17 residues. The J segment lost 1 base and the V segment lost 4 bases, leaving 6 bases of the junction unmatched. CDR1 and CDR2 from the germline V gene are SGHTS and YDEGEE. CDR3 DNA sequence: TGTGCCAGCAGCCAACTGGGGACTAGCGGGAACACCGGGGAGCTGTTTTTT. As protein: CASSQLGTSGNTGELFF.

The CDR3: CASSLSLAGVYNEQFF. The CDR3 DNA is TGTGCCAGCAGTTTATCGCTAGCGGGGGTGTACAATGAGCAGTTCTTC. The V gene is TRBV27, the J gene TRBJ2-1; TRBD2 aligns across 10 bases. The CDR3 contains 16 residues. CDR1 is MNHEY and CDR2 is SMNVEV in the germline V gene (reference sequence). Trimming removed 0 bases from V and 4 bases from J; junction bases left unmatched: 3.

Remarks on this clonotype: A much larger clone lies one base from this, so it may be a read error. The chain is built from TRBV18 and TRBJ1-6; the match to TRBD1 covers 10 bases. Germline CDR1 is KGHSH and CDR2 is LQKENI. The CDR3 is 13 amino acids. Trimming took 7 bases from V and 10 from J; bases not matched to a gene: 4. This CDR3 reads CASLPGQGSPLHF. In DNA form, the CDR3 reads TGTGCCAGCTTACCGGGACAGGGGTCACCCCTCCACTTT.

This clonotype has ten or more counts. This sequence joins TRBV14 and TRBJ2-7, with D possibly being TRBD2 (6 bases). The V end was cut by 6 bases, the J end by 3 bases, with 9 bases between. The CDR3 length is 12 residues. Germline lookup yields CDR1 SGHDN and CDR2 FVKESK. Here the CDR3 DNA reads TGTGCCAGCAGTATGCGGGACTACGAGCAGTACTTC. Translation: CASSMRDYEQYF.

Regarding this clonotype: With a much larger clone just one base away, this may be a read error. Here the CDR3 omits its conserved ending phenylalanine or tryptophan, so a read error is the likely source. J is TRBJ1-2 and V is TRBV2; D remains ambiguous. Trimming removed 0 bases at V and 8 bases at J, with 10 bases between. The CDR3 totals 13 residues. CDR1 SNHLY and CDR2 FYNNEI come from the germline V gene. The CDR3 spells CASSEAGAYGYTI. The CDR3 DNA follows: TGTGCCAGCAGTGAAGCAGGAGCATACGGCTACACCATC.